One and the same sample provided the 18 T cell receptor beta chains below, sequenced in a study of T cell responses to AZD1222 COVID-19 vaccine (dated by TCRdb to about 2021). To prepare the library, the immunoSEQ multiplex PCR assay was applied. This is the immuneACCESS table as TCRdb keeps it, with only in-frame sequences that have V and J called. A part of the clones is gone; compared with another copy, unresolved V genes explain less than half, and the rest is unexplained. The sample contains over 150,000 clones, more than 75% of them found a single time. Of the sample, 15% to 20% falls within the top ten clones. The time point label for this specimen denotes: baseline before first vaccination. Sequencing used peripheral blood, obtained on day 0 of AZD1222 vaccination. These receptors came from an adult in good health.

This clone was counted between two and nine times. This rearrangement joins TRBV5-5 to TRBJ1-1; D gene unclear. This CDR3 has 17 residues. The ends were cut back, 0 bases at V and 2 bases at J, with 17 bases in the middle. Germline CDR1 SGHKS, CDR2 YYEKEE (reference sequence). In DNA, the CDR3 is TGTGCCAGCAGCTTGGCCAGGAAAACACTACTTAACACTGAAGCTTTCTTT. It specifies CASSLARKTLLNTEAFF.

This rearrangement joins TRBV6-5 to TRBJ1-1; D is unclear. Trimming cost V 6 bases and J 6 bases, with 14 bases left between them. The CDR3 is 13 amino acids. Germline CDR1 is MNHEY and CDR2 is SVGAGI. CDR3 residues: CASSPSTYSEAFF. Written as DNA, the CDR3 is TGTGCCAGCAGCCCCTCTACATATTCTGAAGCTTTCTTT.

J is TRBJ2-5 and V is TRBV28; D is perhaps TRBD1 or TRBD2 (6 bases each). The germline V and J ends were trimmed by 4 bases and 5 bases, with 14 bases remaining between them. The CDR3 is made up of 14 amino acids. The germline gives CDR1 MDHEN, CDR2 SYDVKM. In DNA, the CDR3 is TGTGCCAGCAGTTGGAGGGGGAACGGGGAGACCCAGTACTTC. Protein product: CASSWRGNGETQYF.

The chain carries TRBV10-2 and TRBJ1-4; D gene unclear. Germline CDR1 WSHSY, CDR2 SAAADI. Trimming took 7 bases from V and 5 from J, leaving 14 bases between them. This CDR3 spans 14 amino acids. The CDR3 DNA follows: TGCGCCAGCACCCGGGCCCTCCCCAATGAAAAACTGTTTTTT. Its protein is CASTRALPNEKLFF.

V is TRBV19 and J is TRBJ1-5; D might be TRBD1 (5 bases). Looked up from germline, CDR1 is LNHDA and CDR2 is SQIVND (reference sequence). The CDR3 is 17 amino acids. V was clipped by 1 base and J by 6 bases, with 19 bases between them. The DNA of the CDR3 is TGTGCCAGTAGTATAGGAAACGTAGGAGCGGGGGGTCAGCCCCAGCATTTT. Amino acids: CASSIGNVGAGGQPQHF.

For the CDR3, the DNA is TGTGCCAGCTTACAGGGGTACGGCTACACCTTC. Protein product: CASLQGYGYTF. This chain uses TRBV12-3 or TRBV12-4 with TRBJ1-2, with 7 positions matching TRBD1. The CDR3 extends over 11 amino acids. V was clipped by 8 bases and J by 8 bases; unmatched bases: 5.

The rearrangement uses TRBV12-3 or TRBV12-4 and TRBJ1-5; D ambiguous. V was cut by 6 bases and J by 9 bases, with 15 bases left in between. The CDR3 spans 13 residues. The CDR3 DNA sequence: TGTGCCAGCAGGCCCGACCAGGTAGGGCCCCAGCATTTT. Translating gives CASRPDQVGPQHF.

Note on this clone: This same CDR3 is encoded by further DNA sequences in the sample. The CDR3 reads CASSIRGTEAFF. The CDR3 region has the DNA TGTGCCAGTAGTATAAGGGGGACTGAAGCTTTCTTT. The genes are TRBV19 and TRBJ1-1; TRBD1 might be the D (6 bases). Trimming removed 2 bases from V and 5 bases from J, with 6 bases in between. This CDR3 spans 12 amino acids. Germline V gives CDR1 LNHDA, CDR2 SQIVND (reference sequence).

The sample holds one count of this clone. V gene TRBV7-2 combines with J gene TRBJ1-2; D call uncertain. Germline CDR1 and CDR2: SGHTA and FQGNSA. The length of the CDR3 is 13 residues. V was clipped by 5 bases and J by 5 bases, with 12 bases between them. CDR3 sequence: CASSRPEGYGYTF. CDR3 nucleotides: TGTGCCAGCAGCCGCCCAGAGGGATATGGCTACACCTTC.

V and J are TRBV10-3 and TRBJ2-1; TRBD1 matches 12 bases. Germline-derived CDR1 and CDR2 are ENHRY and SYGVKD. The V and J ends lost 7 bases and 8 bases, in that order; junction bases with no gene match: 9. The CDR3 covers 15 residues. The DNA of the CDR3 is TGTGCCATCACAACCCGGGACAGGGGGCGCGATGAGCAGTTCTTC. It yields the protein CAITTRDRGRDEQFF.

The chain combines TRBV13 with TRBJ2-1; 10 nucleotides agree with TRBD2. Germline V lookup: CDR1 PRHDT, CDR2 FYEKMQ (reference sequence). The CDR3 totals 15 residues. The J segment lost 3 bases and the V segment lost 9 bases, leaving 8 bases of the junction unmatched. The CDR3 region has the DNA TGTGCCAGTACGGTAGCGGGGGGTATCTACAATGAGCAGTTCTTC. As protein: CASTVAGGIYNEQFF.

This clone was detected once. The chain is built from TRBV11-2 and TRBJ2-7; weak D call: TRBD2 (6 bases). The V end lost 3 bases, the J end lost 2 bases, and 11 bases lay between the germline ends. Germline CDR1 reads SGHAT; CDR2 reads FQNNGV. The CDR3 covers 14 residues. The CDR3 DNA reads TGTGCCAGCAGCTTCGGGGAGGCTACCTACGAGCAGTACTTC. It translates to CASSFGEATYEQYF.

This chain joins TRBV28 and TRBJ1-2; TRBD1 aligns across 8 bases. Trimming took 4 bases from V and 3 from J; bases not matched to a gene: 7. CDR3 size: 15 residues. The germline gives CDR1 MDHEN, CDR2 SYDVKM. The CDR3 DNA follows: TGTGCCAGCAGTTCTACAGGGGGAGGCCACTATGGCTACACCTTC. Its translation is CASSSTGGGHYGYTF.

The chain uses TRBV5-1 and TRBJ2-2; 7 bases match TRBD2. This CDR3 contains 15 residues. V was clipped by 1 base and J by 3 bases; unmatched bases: 3. Germline V lookup: CDR1 SGHRS, CDR2 YFSETQ. The CDR3 loop is CASSLRDYDTGELFF. For the CDR3, the DNA is TGCGCCAGCAGCTTGCGGGACTATGACACCGGGGAGCTGTTTTTT.

The chain uses TRBV20-1 and TRBJ2-1; 10 nucleotides line up with TRBD1. With 3 bases clipped from V and 9 bases from J, the junction kept 5 bases outside the gene matches. Per the germline V gene, CDR1 is DFQATT and CDR2 is SNEGSKA (reference sequence). The CDR3 contains 13 residues. CDR3 nucleotide sequence: TGCAGTGCTAGTTGGGACAGGGGCCCTGAGCAGTTCTTC. Its translation is CSASWDRGPEQFF.

This chain connects TRBV3-1 (or the pseudogene TRBV3-2) to TRBJ2-1; 7 bases align to TRBD1. The CDR3 sequence is 12 residues long. After removal of 8 bases from V and 13 bases from J, the junction contained 11 bases not matched to a gene. Germline V gene sequence: CDR1 LGHDT, CDR2 YNNKEL (reference sequence). CDR3 in amino acids: CASSGEGASQFF. As DNA, the CDR3 is TGTGCCAGCTCTGGAGAGGGGGCATCACAGTTCTTC.

V is TRBV7-2 and J is TRBJ2-1; 10 bases are a match to TRBD1. V trimming: 5 bases; J trimming: 4 bases; junction bases outside the gene matches: 5. The CDR3 runs 15 residues. In germline, CDR1 is SGHTA, CDR2 FQGNSA. CDR3 amino acids: CASSPGQGRYNEQFF. CDR3 coding DNA: TGTGCCAGCAGCCCGGGACAGGGGCGATACAATGAGCAGTTCTTC.

The CDR3 loop reads CASSPTGHGTDTQYF. CDR3 bases: TGTGCCAGCAGCCCGACAGGGCACGGCACAGATACGCAGTATTTT. The chain couples TRBV7-6 to TRBJ2-3; TRBD1 agrees at 7 bases. This CDR3 is built from 15 residues. Germline V gives CDR1 SGHVS, CDR2 FNYEAQ. Unmatched junction bases numbered 6, after V lost 5 bases and J lost 1 base.